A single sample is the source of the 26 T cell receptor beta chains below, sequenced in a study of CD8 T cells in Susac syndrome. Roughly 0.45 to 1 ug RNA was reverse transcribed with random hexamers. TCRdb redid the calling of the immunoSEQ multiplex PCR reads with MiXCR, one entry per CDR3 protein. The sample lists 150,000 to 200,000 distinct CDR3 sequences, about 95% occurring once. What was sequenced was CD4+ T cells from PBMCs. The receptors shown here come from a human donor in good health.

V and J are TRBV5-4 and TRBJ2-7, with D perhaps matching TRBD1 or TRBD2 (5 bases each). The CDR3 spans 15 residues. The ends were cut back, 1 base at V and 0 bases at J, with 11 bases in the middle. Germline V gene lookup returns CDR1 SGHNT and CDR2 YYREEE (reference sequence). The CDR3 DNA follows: TGTGCCAGCAGCTTGATCGGGACGAGCTCCTACGAGCAGTACTTC. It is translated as CASSLIGTSSYEQYF.

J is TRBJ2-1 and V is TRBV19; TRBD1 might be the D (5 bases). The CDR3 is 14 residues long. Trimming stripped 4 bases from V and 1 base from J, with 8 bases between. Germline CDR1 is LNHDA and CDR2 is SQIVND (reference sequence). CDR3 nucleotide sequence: TGTGCCAGTAGTACCCCAGGGTCCTACAATGAGCAGTTCTTC. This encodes CASSTPGSYNEQFF.

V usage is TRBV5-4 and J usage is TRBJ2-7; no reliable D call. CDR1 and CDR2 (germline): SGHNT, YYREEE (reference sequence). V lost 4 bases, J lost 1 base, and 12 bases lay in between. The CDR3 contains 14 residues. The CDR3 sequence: CASSPWPPSYEQYF. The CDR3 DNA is TGTGCCAGCAGCCCCTGGCCGCCTTCCTACGAGCAGTACTTC.

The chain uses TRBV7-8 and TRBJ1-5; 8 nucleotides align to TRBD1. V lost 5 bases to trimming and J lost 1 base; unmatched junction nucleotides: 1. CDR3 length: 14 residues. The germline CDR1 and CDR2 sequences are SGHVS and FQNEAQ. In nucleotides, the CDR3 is TGTGCCAGCAGCCGGGACAGGAGCAATCAGCCCCAGCATTTT. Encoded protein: CASSRDRSNQPQHF.

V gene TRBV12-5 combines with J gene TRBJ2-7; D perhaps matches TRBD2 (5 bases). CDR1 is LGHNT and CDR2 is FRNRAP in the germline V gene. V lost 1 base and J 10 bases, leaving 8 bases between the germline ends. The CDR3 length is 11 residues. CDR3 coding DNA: TGTGCTAGTGGTTTGGCAGAGGGACAGTACTTC. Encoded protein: CASGLAEGQYF. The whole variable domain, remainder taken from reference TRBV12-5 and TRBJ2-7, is DARVTQTPRHKVTEMGQEVTMRCQPILGHNTVFWYRQTMMQGLELLAYFRNRAPLDDSGMPKDRFSAEMPDATLATLKIQPSEPRDSAVYFCASGLAEGQYFGPGTRLTVT.

For the CDR3, the DNA is TGTGCCACCAGCAGAGCCAGGACTAGCGGGCTGCAGACTTACAATGAGCAGTTCTTC. The encoded protein is CATSRARTSGLQTYNEQFF. The chain couples TRBV15 to TRBJ2-1, with 11 bases lining up with TRBD2. V shed 1 base, J shed 4 bases, and the junction held 12 bases outside the gene matches. Germline lookup yields CDR1 LNHNV and CDR2 YYDKDF (reference sequence). The CDR3 extends over 19 amino acids.

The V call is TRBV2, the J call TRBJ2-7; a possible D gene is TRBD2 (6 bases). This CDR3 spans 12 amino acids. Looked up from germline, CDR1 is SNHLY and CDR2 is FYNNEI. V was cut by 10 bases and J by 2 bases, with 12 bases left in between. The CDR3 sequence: CATRAGTYEQYF. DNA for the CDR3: TGTGCCACACGAGCGGGTACCTACGAGCAGTACTTC.

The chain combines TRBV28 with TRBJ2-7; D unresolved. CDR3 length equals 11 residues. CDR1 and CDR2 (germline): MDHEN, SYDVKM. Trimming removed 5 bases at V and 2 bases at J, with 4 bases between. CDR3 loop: CASSTAYEQYF. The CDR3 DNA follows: TGTGCCAGCAGTACAGCCTACGAGCAGTACTTC.

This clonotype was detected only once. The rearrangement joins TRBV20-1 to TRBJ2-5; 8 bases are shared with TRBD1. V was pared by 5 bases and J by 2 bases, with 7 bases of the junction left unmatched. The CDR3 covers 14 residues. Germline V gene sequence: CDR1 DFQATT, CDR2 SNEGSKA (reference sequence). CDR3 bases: TGCAGTGCTGTCCGGGACAGGACTCAAGAGACCCAGTACTTC. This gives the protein CSAVRDRTQETQYF.

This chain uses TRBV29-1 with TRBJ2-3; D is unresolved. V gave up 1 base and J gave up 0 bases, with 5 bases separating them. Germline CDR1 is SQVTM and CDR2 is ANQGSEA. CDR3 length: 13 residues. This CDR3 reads CSVEVDSTDTQYF. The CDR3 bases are TGCAGCGTTGAAGTGGACAGCACAGATACGCAGTATTTT.

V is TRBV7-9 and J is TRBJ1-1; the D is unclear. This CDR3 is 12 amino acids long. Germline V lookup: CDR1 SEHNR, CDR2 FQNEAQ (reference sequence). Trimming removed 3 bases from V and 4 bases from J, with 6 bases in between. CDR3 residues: CASSLVATEAFF. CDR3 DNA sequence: TGTGCCAGCAGCTTGGTCGCCACTGAAGCTTTCTTT.

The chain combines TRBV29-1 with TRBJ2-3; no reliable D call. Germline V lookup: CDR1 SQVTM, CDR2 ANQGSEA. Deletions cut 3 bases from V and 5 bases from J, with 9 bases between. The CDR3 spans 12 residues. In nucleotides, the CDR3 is TGCAGCGTTGAGGGTTGGGAAGATACGCAGTATTTT. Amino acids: CSVEGWEDTQYF.

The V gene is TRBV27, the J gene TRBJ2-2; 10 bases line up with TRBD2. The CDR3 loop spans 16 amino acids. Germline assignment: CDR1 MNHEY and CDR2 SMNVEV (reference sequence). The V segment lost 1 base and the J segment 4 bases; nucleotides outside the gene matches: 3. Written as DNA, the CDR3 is TGTGCCAGCAGTTTATTAGCGGGAGGAGGCACCGGGGAGCTGTTTTTT. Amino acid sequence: CASSLLAGGGTGELFF.

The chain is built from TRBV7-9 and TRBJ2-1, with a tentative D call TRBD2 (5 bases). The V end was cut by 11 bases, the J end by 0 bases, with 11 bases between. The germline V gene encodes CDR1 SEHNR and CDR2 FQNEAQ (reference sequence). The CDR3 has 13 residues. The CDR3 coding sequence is TGTGCCGTGAGCGGTACCTCCTACAATGAGCAGTTCTTC. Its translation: CAVSGTSYNEQFF.

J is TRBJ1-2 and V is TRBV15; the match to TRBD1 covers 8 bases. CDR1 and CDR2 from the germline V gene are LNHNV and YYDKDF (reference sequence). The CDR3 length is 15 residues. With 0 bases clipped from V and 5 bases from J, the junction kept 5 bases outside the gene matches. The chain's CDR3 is CATSRDLGQEYGYTF. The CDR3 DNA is TGTGCCACCAGCAGAGATTTGGGACAGGAGTATGGCTACACCTTC.

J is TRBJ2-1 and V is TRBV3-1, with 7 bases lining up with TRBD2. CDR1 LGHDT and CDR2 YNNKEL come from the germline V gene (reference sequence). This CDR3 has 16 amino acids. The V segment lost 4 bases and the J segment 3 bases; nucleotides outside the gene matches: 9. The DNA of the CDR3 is TGTGCCAGCAGCCTTGGCGGGAGTGGCTTCTACAATGAGCAGTTCTTC. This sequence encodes CASSLGGSGFYNEQFF.

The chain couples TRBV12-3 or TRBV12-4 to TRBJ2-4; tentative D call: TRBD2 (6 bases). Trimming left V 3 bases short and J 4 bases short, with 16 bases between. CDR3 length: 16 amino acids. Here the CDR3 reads CASSFANAGLKNIQYF. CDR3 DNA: TGTGCCAGCAGTTTCGCCAATGCGGGGCTGAAAAACATTCAGTACTTC.

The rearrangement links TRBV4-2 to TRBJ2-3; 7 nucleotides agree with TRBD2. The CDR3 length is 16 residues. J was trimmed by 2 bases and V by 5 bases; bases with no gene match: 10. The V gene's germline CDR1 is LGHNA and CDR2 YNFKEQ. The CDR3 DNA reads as TGTGCCAGCAGCGGCCCTGGCGGGAGCATCACAGATACGCAGTATTTT. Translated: CASSGPGGSITDTQYF.

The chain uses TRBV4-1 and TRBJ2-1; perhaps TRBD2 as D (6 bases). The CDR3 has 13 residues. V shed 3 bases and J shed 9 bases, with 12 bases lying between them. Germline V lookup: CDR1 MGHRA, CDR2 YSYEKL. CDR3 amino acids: CASSQGGGREQFF. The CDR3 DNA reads TGCGCCAGCAGCCAGGGGGGTGGGCGTGAGCAGTTCTTC.

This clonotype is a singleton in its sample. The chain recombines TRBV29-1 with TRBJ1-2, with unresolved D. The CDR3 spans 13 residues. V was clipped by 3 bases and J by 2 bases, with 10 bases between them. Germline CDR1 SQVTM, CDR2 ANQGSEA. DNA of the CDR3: TGCAGCGTTGAGCCGACTAGGAACTATGGCTACACCTTC. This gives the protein CSVEPTRNYGYTF.

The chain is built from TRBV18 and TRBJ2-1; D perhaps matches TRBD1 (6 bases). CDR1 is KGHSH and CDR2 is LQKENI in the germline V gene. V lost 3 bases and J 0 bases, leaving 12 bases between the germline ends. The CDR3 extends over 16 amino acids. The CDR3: CASSPLGQISYNEQFF. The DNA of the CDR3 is TGTGCCAGCTCACCCCTAGGACAGATCTCCTACAATGAGCAGTTCTTC.

CDR3 sequence: CSATGTPTYEQYF. In DNA, the CDR3 is TGCAGTGCTACCGGGACGCCAACCTACGAGCAGTACTTC. The chain links TRBV20-1 to TRBJ2-7; TRBD1 or TRBD2 may be the D gene (5 bases each). The CDR3 length is 13 residues. V lost 4 bases to trimming and J lost 2 bases, with 12 bases between them. Germline values: CDR1 DFQATT, CDR2 SNEGSKA (reference sequence).

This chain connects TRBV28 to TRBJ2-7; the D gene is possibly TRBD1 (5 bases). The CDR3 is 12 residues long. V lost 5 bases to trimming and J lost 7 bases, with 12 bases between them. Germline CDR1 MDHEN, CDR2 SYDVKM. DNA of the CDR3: TGTGCCAGCAGTACCTTGGGGCGGGAGCAGTACTTC. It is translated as CASSTLGREQYF.

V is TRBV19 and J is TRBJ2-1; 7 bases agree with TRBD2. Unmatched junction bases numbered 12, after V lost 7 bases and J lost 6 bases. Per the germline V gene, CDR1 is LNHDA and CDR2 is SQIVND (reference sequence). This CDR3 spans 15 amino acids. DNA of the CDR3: TGTGCCAGTATCGACGGGACTACCTCCCCCAATGAGCAGTTCTTC. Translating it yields CASIDGTTSPNEQFF.

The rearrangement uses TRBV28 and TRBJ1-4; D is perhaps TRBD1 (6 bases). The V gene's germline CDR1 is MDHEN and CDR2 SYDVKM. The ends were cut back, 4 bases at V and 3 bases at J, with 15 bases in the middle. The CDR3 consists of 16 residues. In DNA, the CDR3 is TGTGCCAGCAGTTGGGCAGGGGCCTTTCCTAATGAAAAACTGTTTTTT. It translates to CASSWAGAFPNEKLFF.

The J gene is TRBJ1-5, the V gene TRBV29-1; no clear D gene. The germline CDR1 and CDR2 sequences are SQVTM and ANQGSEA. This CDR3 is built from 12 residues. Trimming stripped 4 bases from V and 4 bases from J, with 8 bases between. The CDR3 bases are TGCAGCGTTGGAGACATTAATCAGCCCCAGCATTTT. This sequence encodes CSVGDINQPQHF.